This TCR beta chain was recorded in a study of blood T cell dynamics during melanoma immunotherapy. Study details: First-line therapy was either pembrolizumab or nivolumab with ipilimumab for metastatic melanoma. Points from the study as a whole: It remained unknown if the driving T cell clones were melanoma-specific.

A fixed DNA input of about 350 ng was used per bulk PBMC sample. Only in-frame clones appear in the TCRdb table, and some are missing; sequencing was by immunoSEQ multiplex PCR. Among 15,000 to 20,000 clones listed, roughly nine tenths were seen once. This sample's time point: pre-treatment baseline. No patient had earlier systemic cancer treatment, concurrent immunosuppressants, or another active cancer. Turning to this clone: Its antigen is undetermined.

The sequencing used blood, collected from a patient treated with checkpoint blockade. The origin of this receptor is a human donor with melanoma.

CDR3 sequence (DNA): TGTGCCAGCAGTGGGGAGGGGCTAGTAAACACTGAAGCTTTCTTT. It specifies CASSGEGLVNTEAFF. V and J are TRBV2 and TRBJ1-1; D may be TRBD1 (5 bases). Deletions cut 4 bases from V and 2 bases from J, with 14 bases between. Per the germline V gene, CDR1 is SNHLY and CDR2 is FYNNEI. The CDR3 covers 15 residues.